This TCR beta chain was sequenced in a study of T cells after yellow fever vaccination. Study observations and caveats: Highly abundant clonotypes carried over from the bulk population could end up in FACS-sorted repertoires as contaminants. Subsequent booster samples again held most clones from primary vaccination (approximately 95% CD4, approximately 86% CD8). Few clonotypes appeared in both CD4 and CD8 compartments.

Regarding this clonotype: The antigen remains unidentified.

This CDR3 is built from 14 residues. V was trimmed by 4 bases and J by 1 base, leaving 7 bases between them. Germline V gene sequence: CDR1 MDHEN, CDR2 SYDVKM. TCRdb redid the calling of the 5' RACE reads with MiXCR, one entry per CDR3 protein. The sample shows under 550,000 distinct CDR3 sequences, roughly a fifth of them seen only once. The sample here was PBMCs, taken 21 days after the first yellow fever vaccination. The chain combines TRBV28 with TRBJ1-4; D remains unclear. This TCR came from a man younger than 35 who received the YFV17D yellow fever vaccine. Here the CDR3 reads CASSSARTNEKLFF. CDR3 coding DNA: TGTGCCAGCAGTTCAGCCCGAACTAATGAAAAACTGTTTTTT.